This T cell receptor beta chain was profiled in a study of CD8+ T cells in alopecia areata. Trimming left V 2 bases short and J 6 bases short, with 16 bases between. CDR1 MNHEY and CDR2 SVGAGI come from the germline V gene. This CDR3 has 15 residues. Following RNA extraction, reverse transcription yielded cDNA that acted as the sequencing template. Here immunoSEQ multiplex PCR was the method, and the copy in TCRdb shows in-frame clones only, minus some. The table lists 150,000 to 160,000 clones, around 55% of them singletons. As to this clone: Its antigen is as yet unknown.

Study results and caveats: Sequence data from scalp samples additionally include resident alphabeta T cells of normal skin.

The sample here was CD8+ T cells sorted from blood, taken at week 0. This clonotype originated in a human donor with alopecia areata. This chain uses TRBV6-5 with TRBJ1-2; maybe TRBD1 (5 bases). CDR3 sequence reads: CASSYTPRGGDGYTF. In nucleotides, the CDR3 is TGTGCCAGCAGTTACACCCCCCGGGGGGGAGATGGCTACACCTTC.